This entry lists 5 T cell receptor beta chains sequenced from one sample in a study of vaccination and CD4 T cells after COVID-19. The treatment here: approximately 10-day PBMC culture with coronavirus spike peptide pools or control peptides (ViraFEST assay). The antigens of these receptors remain unknown. With the Oncomine TCR Beta short-read assay, DNA from cultured CD4+ T cells was sequenced. TCRdb re-analysed the PCR reads in MiXCR, keeping a single row per CDR3 protein. The sample lists under 6,000 distinct CDR3 sequences, around 50% occurring once. Material for sequencing was CD4+ T cells from blood, cultured in vitro. The receptors come from a human donor who had recovered from COVID-19.

The chain carries TRBV30 and TRBJ1-2; D gene uncertain. Germline CDR1 reads GTSNPN; CDR2 reads SVGIG (reference sequence). The CDR3 has 13 residues. CDR3 nucleotide sequence: TGTGCTCGGGCCCGCTCGAGAGACTATGGCTACACCTTC. Encoded protein: CARARSRDYGYTF.

The chain links TRBV15 to TRBJ1-2, with TRBD1 as a possible D gene (6 bases). The germline gives CDR1 LNHNV, CDR2 YYDKDF (reference sequence). V gave up 4 bases and J gave up 6 bases, with 12 bases separating them. The CDR3 is 13 residues long. The CDR3 loop reads CATSKGVADGYTF. Written as DNA, the CDR3 is TGTGCCACCAGCAAGGGGGTTGCGGATGGCTACACCTTC.

The chain couples TRBV3-1 to TRBJ1-1; D remains ambiguous. Germline values: CDR1 LGHDT, CDR2 YNNKEL (reference sequence). This CDR3 region has 14 residues. V was trimmed by 2 bases and J by 0 bases, leaving 7 bases between them. This chain's CDR3 is CASSQNGLNTEAFF. CDR3 nucleotide sequence: TGTGCCAGCAGCCAAAACGGACTGAACACTGAAGCTTTCTTT.

V is TRBV7-2 and J is TRBJ2-3, with TRBD2 matching over 11 bases. This CDR3 is built from 18 residues. The V gene's germline CDR1 is SGHTA and CDR2 FQGNSA. The V and J ends lost 3 bases and 6 bases, in that order; junction bases with no gene match: 14. The CDR3 DNA follows: TGTGCCAGCAGCTTCCTAGCGGGGGGTTTTCTTAGAACGGATACGCAGTATTTT. As protein: CASSFLAGGFLRTDTQYF.

This clonotype was detected once. V usage is TRBV11-2 and J usage is TRBJ2-5, with TRBD2 identical over 15 bases. After removal of 5 bases from V and 4 bases from J, the junction contained 8 bases not matched to a gene. Germline assignment: CDR1 SGHAT and CDR2 FQNNGV. The CDR3 length is 17 residues. The CDR3 DNA follows: TGTGCCAGCAGCCAACTCGGACTAGCGGGGGGGGGAGAGACCCAGTACTTC. Translated: CASSQLGLAGGGETQYF.